The 5 T cell receptor beta chains in this list originate from one sample, sequenced in a study of blood T cell repertoires in COVID-19. The method was immunoSEQ multiplex PCR; TCRdb's version includes in-frame clones alone and lacks a portion of them. The table lists about 72,000 clones, approximately 91% of them singletons. The specimen was peripheral blood. The source of these receptors is a human donor in a cohort sampled during active COVID-19.

The chain joins TRBV7-2 to TRBJ2-7, with TRBD1 matching 7 bases. The trim removed 1 base at V and 5 bases at J, leaving 2 bases unmatched. The CDR3 has 13 amino acids. Germline loops: CDR1 SGHTA, CDR2 FQGNSA. CDR3 sequence: CASSLGGGDEQYF. The CDR3 nucleotides are TGTGCCAGCAGCTTAGGAGGGGGCGACGAGCAGTACTTC.

The rearrangement links TRBV12-3 or TRBV12-4 to TRBJ2-1, with D unresolved. The CDR3 is made up of 11 amino acids. The germline V and J ends were trimmed by 6 bases and 7 bases, with 7 bases remaining between them. The CDR3 DNA sequence: TGTGCCAGCAGCGAAACTAATGAGCAGTTCTTC. This encodes CASSETNEQFF.

This chain uses TRBV18 with TRBJ1-1; the match to TRBD1 covers 7 bases. The CDR3 has 15 residues. Per germline, CDR1 KGHSH and CDR2 LQKENI. The V gene end was trimmed by 6 bases and the J gene end by 3 bases; junction bases not matched to a gene: 10. This CDR3 reads CASSPLDRADTEAFF. CDR3 bases: TGTGCCAGCTCTCCCCTAGACAGGGCGGACACTGAAGCTTTCTTT.

CDR3 bases: TGTGCCAGCAGTGAGGACGGAGTTGGGGCGGCTTTCTTT. This gives the protein CASSEDGVGAAFF. The rearrangement links TRBV6-1 to TRBJ1-1; TRBD1 is a possible D gene (5 bases). Germline CDR1 and CDR2: MNHNS and SASEGT. This CDR3 is built from 13 residues. V lost 3 bases and J lost 11, with 16 bases in between.

This chain uses TRBV19 with TRBJ2-3, with TRBD1 matching over 7 bases. The CDR3 length is 15 residues. J gave up 0 bases and V 8 bases, and 8 bases lay outside the gene matches. The germline V gene has CDR1 LNHDA and CDR2 SQIVND (reference sequence). The CDR3 DNA reads as TGTGCCAGTCGCCGACAGGGCCCTAGCACAGATACGCAGTATTTT. Protein: CASRRQGPSTDTQYF.